This T cell receptor (beta chain) was captured by sequencing in a study of cytomegalovirus exposure and HLA in healthy donors. CDR1 and CDR2 from the germline V gene are MNHEY and SVGAGI. The CDR3 runs to 15 residues. V lost 5 bases to trimming and J lost 3 bases; unmatched junction nucleotides: 8. In the PCR, 60 Vbeta and 13 Jbeta primers were used. Produced via immunoSEQ multiplex PCR; TCRdb's table is partial and in-frame only. Of tens of thousands of clones listed, nearly 70% are singletons. This sequence was found in a woman aged 45-60 years in good health and CMV-seropositive. The V gene is TRBV6-5, the J gene TRBJ1-2, with 8 bases fitting TRBD1. Sequencing input: PBMCs. Here the CDR3 DNA reads TGTGCCAGCAGTCCATTGCCAGGGGGCCACTATGGCTACACCTTC. This codes for CASSPLPGGHYGYTF.